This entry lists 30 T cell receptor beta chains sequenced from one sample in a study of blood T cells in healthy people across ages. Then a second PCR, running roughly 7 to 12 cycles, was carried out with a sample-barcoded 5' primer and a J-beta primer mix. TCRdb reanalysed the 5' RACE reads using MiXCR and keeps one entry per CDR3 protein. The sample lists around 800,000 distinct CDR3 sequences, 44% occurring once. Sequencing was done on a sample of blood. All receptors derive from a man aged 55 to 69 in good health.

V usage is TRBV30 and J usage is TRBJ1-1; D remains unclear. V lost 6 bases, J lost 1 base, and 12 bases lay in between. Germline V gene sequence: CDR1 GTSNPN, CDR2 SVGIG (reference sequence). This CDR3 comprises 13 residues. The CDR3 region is CACHVGRNTEAFF. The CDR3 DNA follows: TGTGCCTGCCACGTGGGGAGGAACACTGAAGCTTTCTTT. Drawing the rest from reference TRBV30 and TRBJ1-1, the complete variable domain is SQTIHQWPATLVQPVGSPLSLECTVEGTSNPNLYWYRQAAGRGLQLLFYSVGIGQISSEVPQNLSASRPQDRQFILSSKKLLLSDSGFYLCACHVGRNTEAFFGQGTRLTVV.

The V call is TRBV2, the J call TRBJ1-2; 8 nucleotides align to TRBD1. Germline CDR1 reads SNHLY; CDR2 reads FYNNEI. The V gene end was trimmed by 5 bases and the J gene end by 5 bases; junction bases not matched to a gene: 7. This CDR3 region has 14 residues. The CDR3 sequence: CASSSTGGLYGYTF. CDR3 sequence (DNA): TGTGCCAGCAGTAGCACAGGGGGACTATATGGCTACACCTTC.

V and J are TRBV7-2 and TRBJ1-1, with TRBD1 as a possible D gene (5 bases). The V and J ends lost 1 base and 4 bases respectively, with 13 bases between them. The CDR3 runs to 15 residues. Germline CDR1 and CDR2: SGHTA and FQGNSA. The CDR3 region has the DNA TGTGCCAGCAGCTTAGGTTTGGGGGTGGGCACTGAAGCTTTCTTT. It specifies CASSLGLGVGTEAFF.

In DNA, the CDR3 is TGCGCCAGCAGCCAAGATACGGGGGGGGCCTCACGCACAGATACGCAGTATTTT. This gives the protein CASSQDTGGASRTDTQYF. This chain joins TRBV4-1 and TRBJ2-3; 8 bases map to TRBD2. This CDR3 region has 18 residues. CDR1 MGHRA and CDR2 YSYEKL come from the germline V gene. The J segment lost 1 base and the V segment lost 0 bases, leaving 9 bases of the junction unmatched.

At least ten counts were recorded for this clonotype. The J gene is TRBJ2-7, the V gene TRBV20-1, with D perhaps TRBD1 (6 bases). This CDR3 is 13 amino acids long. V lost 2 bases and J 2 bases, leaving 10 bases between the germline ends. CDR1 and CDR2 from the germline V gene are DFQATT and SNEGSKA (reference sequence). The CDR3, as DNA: TGCAGTGCTAGACGGGACACCACCTACGAGCAGTACTTC. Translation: CSARRDTTYEQYF.

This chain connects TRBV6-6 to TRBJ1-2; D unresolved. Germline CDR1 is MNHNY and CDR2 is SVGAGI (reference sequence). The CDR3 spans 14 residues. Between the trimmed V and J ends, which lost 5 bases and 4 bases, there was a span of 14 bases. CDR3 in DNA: TGTGCCAGCAGTCATCGGGATGGGAGCTATGGCTACACCTTC. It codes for CASSHRDGSYGYTF.

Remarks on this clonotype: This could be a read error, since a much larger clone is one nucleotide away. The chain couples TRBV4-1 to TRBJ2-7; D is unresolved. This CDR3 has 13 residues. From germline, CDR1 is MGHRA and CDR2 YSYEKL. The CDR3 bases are TGCGCCAGGAGCCCCATTATTAGCTACGAGCAGTACTTC. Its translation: CARSPIISYEQYF.

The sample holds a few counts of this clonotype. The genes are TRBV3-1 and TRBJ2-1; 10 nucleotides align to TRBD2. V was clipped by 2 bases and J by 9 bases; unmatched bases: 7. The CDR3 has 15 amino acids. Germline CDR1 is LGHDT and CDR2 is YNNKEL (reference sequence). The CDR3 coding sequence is TGTGCCAGCAGCCAACCGGGACTAGCGAATAGTGAGCAGTTCTTC. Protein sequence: CASSQPGLANSEQFF.

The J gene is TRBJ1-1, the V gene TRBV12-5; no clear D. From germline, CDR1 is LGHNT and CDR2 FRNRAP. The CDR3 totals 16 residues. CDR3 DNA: TGTGCCGGCAGACCTCGCGGAGGGCGGAGTAACACTGAAGCTTTCTTT. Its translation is CAGRPRGGRSNTEAFF.

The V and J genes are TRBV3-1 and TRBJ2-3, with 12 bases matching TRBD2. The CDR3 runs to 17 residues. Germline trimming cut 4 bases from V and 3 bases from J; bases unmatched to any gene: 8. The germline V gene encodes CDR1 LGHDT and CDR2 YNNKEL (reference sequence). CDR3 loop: CASSLGTSGYTTDTQYF. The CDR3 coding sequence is TGTGCCAGCAGCCTAGGGACTAGCGGGTACACTACAGATACGCAGTATTTT.

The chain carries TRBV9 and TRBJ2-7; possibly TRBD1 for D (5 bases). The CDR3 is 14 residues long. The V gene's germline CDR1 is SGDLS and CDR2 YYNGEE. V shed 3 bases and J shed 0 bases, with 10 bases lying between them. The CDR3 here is CASSEGSYSYEQYF. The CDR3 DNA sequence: TGTGCCAGCAGCGAGGGGTCCTACTCCTACGAGCAGTACTTC. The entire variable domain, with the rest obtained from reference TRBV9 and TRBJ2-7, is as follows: DSGVTQTPKHLITATGQRVTLRCSPRSGDLSVYWYQQSLDQGLQFLIQYYNGEERAKGNILERFSAQQFPDLHSELNLSSLELGDSALYFCASSEGSYSYEQYFGPGTRLTVT.

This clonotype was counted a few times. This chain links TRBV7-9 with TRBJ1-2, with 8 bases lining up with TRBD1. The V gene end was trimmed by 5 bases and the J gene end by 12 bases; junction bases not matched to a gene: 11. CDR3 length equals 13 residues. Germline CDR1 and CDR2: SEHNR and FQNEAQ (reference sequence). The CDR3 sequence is CASSLGTGRTHTF. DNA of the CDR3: TGTGCCAGCAGCCTAGGGACAGGTCGTACGCACACCTTC.

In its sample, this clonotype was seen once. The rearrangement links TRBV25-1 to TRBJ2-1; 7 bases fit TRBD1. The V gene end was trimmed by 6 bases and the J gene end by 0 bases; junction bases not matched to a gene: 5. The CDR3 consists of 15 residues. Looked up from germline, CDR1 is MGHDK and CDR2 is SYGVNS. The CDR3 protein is CASRGQPCSYNEQFF. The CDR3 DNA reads TGTGCCAGCAGGGGACAGCCTTGCTCCTACAATGAGCAGTTCTTC. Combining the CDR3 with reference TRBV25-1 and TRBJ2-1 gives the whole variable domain EADIYQTPRYLVIGTGKKITLECSQTMGHDKMYWYQQDPGMELHLIHYSYGVNSTEKGDLSSESTVSRIRTEHFPLTLESARPSHTSQYLCASRGQPCSYNEQFFGPGTRLTVL.

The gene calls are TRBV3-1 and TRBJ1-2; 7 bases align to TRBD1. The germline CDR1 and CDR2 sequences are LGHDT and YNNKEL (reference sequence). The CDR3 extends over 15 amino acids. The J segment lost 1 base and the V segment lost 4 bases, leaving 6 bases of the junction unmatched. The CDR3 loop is CASSRRTGGNYGYTF. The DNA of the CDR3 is TGTGCCAGCAGCCGACGGACAGGCGGTAACTATGGCTACACCTTC.

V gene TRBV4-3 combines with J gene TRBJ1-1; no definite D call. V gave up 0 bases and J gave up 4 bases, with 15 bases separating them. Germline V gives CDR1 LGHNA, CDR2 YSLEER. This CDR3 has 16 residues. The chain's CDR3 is CASSQDIPDVGTEAFF. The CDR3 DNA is TGCGCCAGCAGCCAAGATATACCCGACGTGGGCACTGAAGCTTTCTTT.

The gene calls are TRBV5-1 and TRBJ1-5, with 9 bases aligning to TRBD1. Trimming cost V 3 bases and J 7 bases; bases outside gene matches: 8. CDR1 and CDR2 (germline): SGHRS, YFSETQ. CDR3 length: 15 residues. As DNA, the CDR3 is TGCGCCAGCAGCTCCTCGACAGGGGGTAGCCAGCCCCAGCATTTT. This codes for CASSSSTGGSQPQHF.

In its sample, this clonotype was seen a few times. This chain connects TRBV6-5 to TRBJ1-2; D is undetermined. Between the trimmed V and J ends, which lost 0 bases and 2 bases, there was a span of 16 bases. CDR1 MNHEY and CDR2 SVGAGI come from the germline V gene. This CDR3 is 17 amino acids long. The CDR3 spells CASSYSISPQENYGYTF. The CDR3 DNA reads TGTGCCAGCAGTTACTCGATTTCCCCTCAGGAAAACTATGGCTACACCTTC.

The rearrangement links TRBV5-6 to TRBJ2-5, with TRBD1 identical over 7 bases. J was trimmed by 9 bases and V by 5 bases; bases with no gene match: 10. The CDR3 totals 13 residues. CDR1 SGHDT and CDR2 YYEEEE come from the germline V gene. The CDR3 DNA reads TGTGCCAGCAGTCCGGGACAGATTGCGGCCCAGTACTTC. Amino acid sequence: CASSPGQIAAQYF.

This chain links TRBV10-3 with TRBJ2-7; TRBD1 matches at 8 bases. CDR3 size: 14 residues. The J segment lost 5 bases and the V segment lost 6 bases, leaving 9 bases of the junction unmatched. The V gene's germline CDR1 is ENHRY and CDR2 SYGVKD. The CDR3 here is CAIRDRDSINEQYF. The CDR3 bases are TGTGCCATCAGGGACAGGGATTCTATAAACGAGCAGTACTTC.

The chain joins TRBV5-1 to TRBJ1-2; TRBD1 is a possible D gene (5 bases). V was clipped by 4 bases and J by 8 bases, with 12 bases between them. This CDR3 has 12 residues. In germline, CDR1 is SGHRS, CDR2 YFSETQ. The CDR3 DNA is TGCGCCAGCAGCGGGGACTTGAGGGGCTACACCTTC. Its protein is CASSGDLRGYTF.

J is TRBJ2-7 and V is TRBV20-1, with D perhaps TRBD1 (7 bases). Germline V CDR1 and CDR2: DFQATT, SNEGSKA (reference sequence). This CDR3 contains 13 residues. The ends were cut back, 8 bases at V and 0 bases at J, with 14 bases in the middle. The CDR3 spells CSLGGQSSYEQYF. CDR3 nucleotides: TGCAGTCTGGGGGGACAGAGCTCCTACGAGCAGTACTTC.

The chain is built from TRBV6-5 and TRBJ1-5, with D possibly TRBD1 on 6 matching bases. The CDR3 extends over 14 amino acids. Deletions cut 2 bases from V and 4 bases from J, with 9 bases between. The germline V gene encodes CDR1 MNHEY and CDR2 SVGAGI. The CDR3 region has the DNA TGTGCCAGCAGTTACGGACAGACAAATCAGCCCCAGCATTTT. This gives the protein CASSYGQTNQPQHF.

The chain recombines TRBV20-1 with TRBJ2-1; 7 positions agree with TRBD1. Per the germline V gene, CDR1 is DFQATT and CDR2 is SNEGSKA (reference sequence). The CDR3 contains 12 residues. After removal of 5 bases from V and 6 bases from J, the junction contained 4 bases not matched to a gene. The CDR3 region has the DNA TGCAGTGCTCTCCGACAGGGCAATGAGCAGTTCTTC. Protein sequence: CSALRQGNEQFF.

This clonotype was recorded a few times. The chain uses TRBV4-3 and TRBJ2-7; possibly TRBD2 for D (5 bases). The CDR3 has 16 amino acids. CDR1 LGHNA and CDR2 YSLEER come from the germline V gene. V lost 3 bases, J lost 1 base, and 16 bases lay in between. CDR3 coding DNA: TGCGCCAGCAGCCAGGGTATCCCGGAGCGGTCCTACGAGCAGTACTTC. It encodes CASSQGIPERSYEQYF.

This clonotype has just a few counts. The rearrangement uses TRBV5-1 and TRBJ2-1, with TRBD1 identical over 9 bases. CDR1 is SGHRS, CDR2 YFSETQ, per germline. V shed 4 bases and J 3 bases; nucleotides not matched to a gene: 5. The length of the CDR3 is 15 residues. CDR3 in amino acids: CASSAGTGHYNEQFF. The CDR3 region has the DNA TGCGCCAGCAGCGCCGGGACAGGGCACTACAATGAGCAGTTCTTC. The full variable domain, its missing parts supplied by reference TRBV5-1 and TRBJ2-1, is KAGVTQTPRYLIKTRGQQVTLSCSPISGHRSVSWYQQTPGQGLQFLFEYFSETQRNKGNFPGRFSGRQFSNSRSEMNVSTLELGDSALYLCASSAGTGHYNEQFFGPGTRLTVL.

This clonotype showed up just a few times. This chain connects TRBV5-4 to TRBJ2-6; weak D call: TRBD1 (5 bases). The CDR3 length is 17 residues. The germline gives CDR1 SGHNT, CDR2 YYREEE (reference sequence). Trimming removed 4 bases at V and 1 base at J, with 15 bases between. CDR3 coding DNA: TGTGCCAGCAGCGAAGAAATGCAGGGATCTGGGGCCAACGTCCTGACTTTC. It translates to CASSEEMQGSGANVLTF.

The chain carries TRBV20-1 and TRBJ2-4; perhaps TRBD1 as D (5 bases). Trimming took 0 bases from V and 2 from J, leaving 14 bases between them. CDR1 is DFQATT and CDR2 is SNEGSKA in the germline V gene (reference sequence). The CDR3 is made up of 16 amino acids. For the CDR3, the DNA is TGCAGTGCTAGAGATATCGGAAAGGGGACCAAAAACATTCAGTACTTC. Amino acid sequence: CSARDIGKGTKNIQYF.

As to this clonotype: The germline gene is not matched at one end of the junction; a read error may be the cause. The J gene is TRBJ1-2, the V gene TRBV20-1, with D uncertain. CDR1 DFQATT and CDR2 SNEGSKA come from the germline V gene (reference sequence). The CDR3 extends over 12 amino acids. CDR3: CGARLPAYGYTF. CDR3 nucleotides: TGCGGTGCTAGATTGCCCGCCTATGGCTACACCTTC.

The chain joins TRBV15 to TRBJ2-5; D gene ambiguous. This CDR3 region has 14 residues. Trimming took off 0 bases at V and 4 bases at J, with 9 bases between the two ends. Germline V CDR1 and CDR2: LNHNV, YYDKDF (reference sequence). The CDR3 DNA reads TGTGCCACCAGCAGAGAGCGGAACGGAGAGACCCAGTACTTC. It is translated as CATSRERNGETQYF.

CDR3 nucleotide sequence: TGCAGTGCATCAGGGGTTCGGGCCTACAATGAGCAGTTCTTC. It yields the protein CSASGVRAYNEQFF. The chain couples TRBV20-1 to TRBJ2-1, with D perhaps matching TRBD1 (6 bases). The germline gives CDR1 DFQATT, CDR2 SNEGSKA (reference sequence). V was clipped by 6 bases and J by 2 bases, with 14 bases between them. This CDR3 region has 14 residues.